Below, 15 T cell receptor beta chains from the same sample are listed, as sequenced in a study of read filtering for tumor transcriptome and immune sequencing. From approximately 430 ng of RNA, a library with molecular barcoded alpha/delta and beta/gamma adaptors was made. From the reads, TCRdb called clonotypes with MiXCR, one entry per CDR3 protein. The sample includes 49,000 or so distinct CDR3 sequences, about 12% of them seen just once. Source material: a population of CD138-negative cells sorted from bone marrow. The receptors come from a donor at least 40 years old with multiple myeloma.

This clonotype came up many times. This chain uses TRBV23-1 with TRBJ1-5; no reliable D call. TRBV23-1 is an ORF for which the function is uncertain. Trimming shortened V by 2 bases and J by 0 bases, and 14 bases separated the two germline ends. This CDR3 is 17 amino acids long. CDR3 bases: TGCGCCAGCAGTCAAGTAAATCAACGGTATAGCAATCAGCCCCAGCATTTT. Amino acid sequence: CASSQVNQRYSNQPQHF.

This clonotype occurred many times. The V call is TRBV5-1, the J call TRBJ2-5, with 7 bases aligning to TRBD1. The germline V gene encodes CDR1 SGHRS and CDR2 YFSETQ. The junction had 2 bases not matched to a gene; V was cut back by 3 bases and J by 0 bases. The CDR3 has 14 amino acids. CDR3 nucleotide sequence: TGCGCCAGCAGCTACAGGGGAGACCAAGAGACCCAGTACTTC. This translates into CASSYRGDQETQYF.

A remark on this clonotype: This is likely an artifact of a read error, given a far larger clone one base away. The rearrangement joins TRBV7-8 to TRBJ1-1; 10 bases are a match to TRBD1. This CDR3 region has 15 residues. The germline gives CDR1 SGHVS, CDR2 FQNEAQ. Losses at the gene ends were 4 bases for V and 10 bases for J; bases not matched to a gene: 12. The CDR3 DNA reads as TGTGCCAGCAGCTATAGACAGGGGGCCCTCCCCCGAGCTTTCTTT. Amino acid sequence: CASSYRQGALPRAFF.

As to this clonotype: At one boundary the junction diverges from the germline segment, which might be a read error. The V call is TRBV28, the J call TRBJ2-5; D not certain. CDR3 length equals 12 residues. Germline assignment: CDR1 MDHEN and CDR2 SYDVKM. The CDR3 sequence: CASSRGSKTRYF. Written as DNA, the CDR3 is TGTGCCAGTAGCAGAGGATCGAAGACCCGGTACTTC.

This clonotype appeared many times. The chain carries TRBV7-9 and TRBJ1-3; D unresolved. Germline CDR1 reads SEHNR; CDR2 reads FQNEAQ (reference sequence). V dropped 7 bases and J dropped 0 bases, with 16 bases sitting between them. The CDR3 contains 16 residues. The CDR3, as DNA: TGTGCCAGCACCCCGGGTCGGGGTGTCTCTGGAAACACCATATATTTT. Translated: CASTPGRGVSGNTIYF.

The table lists this clonotype with many counts. A read error may be the cause here, since a much bigger clone is one base away. The J gene is TRBJ2-1, the V gene TRBV7-9; D uncertain. Per germline, CDR1 SEHNR and CDR2 FQNEAQ (reference sequence). The germline V and J ends were trimmed by 7 bases and 0 bases, with 13 bases remaining between them. The CDR3 contains 15 residues. The CDR3 protein is CASIAHNGSYNEQFF. The CDR3 region has the DNA TGTGCCAGCATCGCACATAACGGCTCCTACAATGAGCAGTTCTTC.

This clonotype appeared once. Because the CDR3 is missing its conserved closing phenylalanine or tryptophan, this is likely a read error. The chain carries TRBV3-1 and TRBJ1-1; D possibly corresponds to TRBD1 (5 bases). The CDR3 contains 12 residues. V dropped 1 base and J dropped 11 bases, with 11 bases sitting between them. CDR1 is LGHDT, CDR2 YNNKEL, per germline (reference sequence). For the CDR3, the DNA is TGTGCCAGCAGCCAAGGGCAGGGAGGGGCTTTCCTT. Amino acids: CASSQGQGGAFL.

This clonotype was recorded at least ten times. The rearrangement joins TRBV6-2 or TRBV6-3 to TRBJ2-1, with a possible D match to TRBD2 (5 bases). The CDR3 totals 12 residues. Germline CDR1 and CDR2: MNHEY and SVGEGT. V was shortened by 4 bases and J by 9 bases, with 10 bases between the two germline ends. The CDR3 reads CASSSTRLEQFF. CDR3 sequence (DNA): TGTGCCAGCAGTTCTACTAGGCTTGAGCAGTTCTTC.

In its sample, this clonotype was seen many times. CDR3 amino acids: CASSLDRVGQPQHF. The CDR3 coding sequence is TGTGCCAGCAGTTTGGACAGGGTGGGTCAGCCCCAGCATTTT. V gene TRBV27 combines with J gene TRBJ1-5; TRBD1 matches at 8 bases. The ends lost 3 bases at V and 6 bases at J; junction bases unmatched: 4. The germline V gene has CDR1 MNHEY and CDR2 SMNVEV (reference sequence). CDR3 length equals 14 residues.

This clonotype was seen only a few times. A much more abundant neighbour one base away suggests this may be a read error. The chain carries TRBV11-2 and TRBJ1-1; D remains ambiguous. Germline lookup yields CDR1 SGHAT and CDR2 FQNNGV. This CDR3 contains 15 residues. The CDR3 loop reads CASSFDGSLRTEAVF. In DNA form, the CDR3 reads TGTGCCAGCAGCTTTGACGGATCCCTTAGGACTGAAGCTGTCTTT.

This clonotype was found many times. The J gene is TRBJ1-3, the V gene TRBV13; D gene ambiguous. V was trimmed by 5 bases and J by 1 base, leaving 9 bases between them. The CDR3 has 14 amino acids. Germline lookup yields CDR1 PRHDT and CDR2 FYEKMQ (reference sequence). CDR3 residues: CASSQPTSGNTIYF. The DNA for the CDR3 is TGTGCCAGCAGCCAACCAACTTCTGGAAACACCATATATTTT.

There are a few counts of this clonotype. The chain couples TRBV27 to TRBJ2-1; 8 bases map to TRBD2. V dropped 5 bases and J dropped 5; count of bases not matched to a gene: 8. The CDR3 runs to 15 residues. Looked up from germline, CDR1 is MNHEY and CDR2 is SMNVEV (reference sequence). CDR3 residues: CASSPGSSGHNEQFF. CDR3 DNA sequence: TGTGCCAGCAGTCCCGGGTCTAGCGGGCACAATGAGCAGTTCTTC.

Comment on this clonotype: This sequence is one base from a far larger clone and is likely a read error. The conserved closing phenylalanine or tryptophan is absent in this CDR3, likely reflecting a read error. V is TRBV7-2 and J is TRBJ2-1, with TRBD1 matching 8 bases. With 1 base clipped from V and 6 bases from J, the junction kept 5 bases outside the gene matches. Per the germline V gene, CDR1 is SGHTA and CDR2 is FQGNSA. CDR3 length: 15 residues. The CDR3, as DNA: TGTGCCAGCAGCTTAGGGACAGGGCCCATCAATGAGCAGTTCCTC. It is translated as CASSLGTGPINEQFL.

This clonotype has at least ten counts. This chain links TRBV20-1 with TRBJ2-1, with 10 bases fitting TRBD2. Germline V gene sequence: CDR1 DFQATT, CDR2 SNEGSKA (reference sequence). V trimming: 3 bases; J trimming: 0 bases; junction bases outside the gene matches: 5. The CDR3 consists of 16 residues. CDR3 region: CSASAVAGGSYNEQFF. The CDR3 region has the DNA TGCAGTGCTAGCGCCGTAGCGGGGGGCTCCTACAATGAGCAGTTCTTC.

This clonotype was recorded many times. The J gene is TRBJ1-2, the V gene TRBV6-5; the D is unclear. CDR1 is MNHEY, CDR2 SVGAGI, per germline. The CDR3 has 15 amino acids. V lost 3 bases, J lost 1 base, and 12 bases lay in between. CDR3 loop: CASSYAPGNNYGYTF. The CDR3 DNA follows: TGTGCCAGCAGTTATGCCCCCGGAAATAACTATGGCTACACCTTC.